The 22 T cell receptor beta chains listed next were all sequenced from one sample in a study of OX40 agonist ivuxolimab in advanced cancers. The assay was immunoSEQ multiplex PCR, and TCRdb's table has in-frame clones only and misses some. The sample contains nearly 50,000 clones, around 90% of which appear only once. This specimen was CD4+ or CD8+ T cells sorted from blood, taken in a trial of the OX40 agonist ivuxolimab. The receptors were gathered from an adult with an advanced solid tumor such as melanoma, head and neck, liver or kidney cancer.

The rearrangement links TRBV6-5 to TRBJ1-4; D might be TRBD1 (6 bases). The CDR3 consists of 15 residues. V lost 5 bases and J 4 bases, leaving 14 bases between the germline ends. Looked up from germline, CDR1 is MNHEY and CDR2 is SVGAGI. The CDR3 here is CASSVGGSGNEKLFF. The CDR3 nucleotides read TGTGCCAGCAGTGTAGGGGGTTCGGGTAATGAAAAACTGTTTTTT.

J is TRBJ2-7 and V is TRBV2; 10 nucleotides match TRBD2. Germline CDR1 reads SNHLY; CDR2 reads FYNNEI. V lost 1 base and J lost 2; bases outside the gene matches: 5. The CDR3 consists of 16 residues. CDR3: CASSEDFLAGAYEQYF. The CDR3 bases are TGTGCCAGCAGTGAAGATTTTCTAGCGGGGGCCTACGAGCAGTACTTC.

The CDR3: CASSFSVINEQYF. CDR3 coding DNA: TGTGCCAGCAGTTTTTCGGTTATAAACGAGCAGTACTTC. This chain links TRBV27 with TRBJ2-7; D not certain. V lost 3 bases and J lost 5, with 11 bases in between. CDR1 is MNHEY and CDR2 is SMNVEV in the germline V gene (reference sequence). The CDR3 sequence is 13 residues long.

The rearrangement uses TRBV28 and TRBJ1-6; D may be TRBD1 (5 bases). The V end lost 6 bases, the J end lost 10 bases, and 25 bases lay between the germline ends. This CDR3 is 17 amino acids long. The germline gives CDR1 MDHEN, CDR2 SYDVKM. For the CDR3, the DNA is TGTGCCAGCAGAACGCCCTTGGGGGGGGGTATAGGGTCACCCCTCCACTTT. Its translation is CASRTPLGGGIGSPLHF. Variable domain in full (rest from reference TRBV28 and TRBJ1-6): DVKVTQSSRYLVKRTGEKVFLECVQDMDHENMFWYRQDPGLGLRLIYFSYDVKMKEKGDIPEGYSVSREKKERFSLILESASTNQTSMYLCASRTPLGGGIGSPLHFGNGTRLTVT.

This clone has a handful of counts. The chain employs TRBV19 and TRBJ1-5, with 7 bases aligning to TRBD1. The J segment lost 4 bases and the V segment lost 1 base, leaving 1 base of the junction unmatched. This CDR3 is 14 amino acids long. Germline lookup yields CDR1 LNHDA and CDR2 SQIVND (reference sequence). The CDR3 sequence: CASSIATGNQPQHF. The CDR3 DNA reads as TGTGCCAGTAGTATAGCGACAGGGAATCAGCCCCAGCATTTT.

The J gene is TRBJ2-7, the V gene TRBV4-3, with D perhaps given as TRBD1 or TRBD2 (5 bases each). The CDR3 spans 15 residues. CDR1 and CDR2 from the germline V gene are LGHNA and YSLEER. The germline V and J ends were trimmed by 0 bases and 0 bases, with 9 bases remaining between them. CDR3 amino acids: CASSQERGNSYEQYF. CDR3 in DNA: TGCGCCAGCAGCCAAGAGAGGGGAAACTCCTACGAGCAGTACTTC.

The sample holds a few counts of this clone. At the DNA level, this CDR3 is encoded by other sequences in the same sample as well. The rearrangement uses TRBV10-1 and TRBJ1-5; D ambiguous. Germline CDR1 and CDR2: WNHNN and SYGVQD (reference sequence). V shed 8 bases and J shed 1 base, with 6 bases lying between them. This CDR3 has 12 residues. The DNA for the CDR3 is TGCGCCAGCGGGGTCAGCAATCAGCCCCAGCATTTT. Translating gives CASGVSNQPQHF.

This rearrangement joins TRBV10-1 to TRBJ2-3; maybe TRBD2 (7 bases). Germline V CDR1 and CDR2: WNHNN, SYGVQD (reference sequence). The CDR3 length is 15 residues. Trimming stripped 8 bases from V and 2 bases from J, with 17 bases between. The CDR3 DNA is TGCGCCAGCGTATTTTGGGGGGGGGCCACAGATACGCAGTATTTT. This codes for CASVFWGGATDTQYF.

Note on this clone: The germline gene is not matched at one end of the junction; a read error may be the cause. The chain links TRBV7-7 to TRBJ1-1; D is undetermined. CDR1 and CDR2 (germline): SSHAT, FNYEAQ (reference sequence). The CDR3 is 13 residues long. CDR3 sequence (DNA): TGTGCTAGCAGTCCGACGGAGAACACTGAAGCTTTCTTT. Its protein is CASSPTENTEAFF.

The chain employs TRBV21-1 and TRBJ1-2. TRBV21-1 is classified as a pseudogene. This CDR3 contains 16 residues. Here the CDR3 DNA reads TGTGCCAGCAGCATGGGGGGAGACGGACCCTACTATGGCTACACCTTC. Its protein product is CASSMGGDGPYYGYTF.

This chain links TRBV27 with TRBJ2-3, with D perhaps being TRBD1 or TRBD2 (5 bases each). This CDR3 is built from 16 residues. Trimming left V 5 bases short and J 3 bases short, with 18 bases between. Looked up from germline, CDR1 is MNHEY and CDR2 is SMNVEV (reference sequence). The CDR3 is CASSLGVEGWTDTQYF. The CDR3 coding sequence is TGTGCCAGCAGTCTGGGGGTAGAAGGTTGGACAGATACGCAGTATTTT.

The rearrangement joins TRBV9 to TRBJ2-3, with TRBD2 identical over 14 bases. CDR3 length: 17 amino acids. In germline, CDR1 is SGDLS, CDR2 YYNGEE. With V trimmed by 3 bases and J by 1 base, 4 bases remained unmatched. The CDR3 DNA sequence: TGTGCCAGCAGCGCAGGGACTAGCGGGAGAGGCACAGATACGCAGTATTTT. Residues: CASSAGTSGRGTDTQYF.

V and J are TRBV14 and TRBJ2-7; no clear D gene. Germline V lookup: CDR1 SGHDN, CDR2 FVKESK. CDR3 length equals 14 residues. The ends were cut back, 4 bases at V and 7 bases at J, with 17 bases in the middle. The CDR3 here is CASSPRPTRWEQYF. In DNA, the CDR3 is TGTGCCAGCAGCCCTAGACCGACCAGATGGGAGCAGTACTTC.

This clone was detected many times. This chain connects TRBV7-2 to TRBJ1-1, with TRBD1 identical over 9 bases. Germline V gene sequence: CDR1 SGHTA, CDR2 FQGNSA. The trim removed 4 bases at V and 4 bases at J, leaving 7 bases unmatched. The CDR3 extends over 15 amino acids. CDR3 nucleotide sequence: TGTGCCAGCAGCTCCGGGACAGGGATGGTCACTGAAGCTTTCTTT. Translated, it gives CASSSGTGMVTEAFF. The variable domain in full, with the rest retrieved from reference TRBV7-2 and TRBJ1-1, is GAGVSQSPSNKVTEKGKDVELRCDPISGHTALYWYRQSLGQGLEFLIYFQGNSAPDKSGLPSDRFSAERTGGSVSTLTIQRTQQEDSAVYLCASSSGTGMVTEAFFGQGTRLTVV.

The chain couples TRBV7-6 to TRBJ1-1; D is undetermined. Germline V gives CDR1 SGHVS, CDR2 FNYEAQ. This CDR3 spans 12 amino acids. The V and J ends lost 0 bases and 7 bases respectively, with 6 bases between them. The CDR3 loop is CASSLARGEAFF. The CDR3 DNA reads TGTGCCAGCAGCTTAGCGCGCGGTGAAGCTTTCTTT.

In DNA form, the CDR3 reads TGTGCCAGCAGCTTAGTGGGAGATAGTTCACCCCTCCACTTT. Translated: CASSLVGDSSPLHF. The chain joins TRBV7-9 to TRBJ1-6; D is uncertain. Germline lookup yields CDR1 SEHNR and CDR2 FQNEAQ (reference sequence). CDR3 length: 14 residues. The V end lost 1 base, the J end lost 9 bases, and 10 bases lay between the germline ends.

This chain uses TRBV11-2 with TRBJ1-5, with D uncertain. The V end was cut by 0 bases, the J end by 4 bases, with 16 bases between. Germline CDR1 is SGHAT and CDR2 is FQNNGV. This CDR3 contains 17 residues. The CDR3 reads CASSLDSWGGGNQPQHF. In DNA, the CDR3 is TGTGCCAGCAGCTTAGATTCATGGGGAGGAGGGAATCAGCCCCAGCATTTT.

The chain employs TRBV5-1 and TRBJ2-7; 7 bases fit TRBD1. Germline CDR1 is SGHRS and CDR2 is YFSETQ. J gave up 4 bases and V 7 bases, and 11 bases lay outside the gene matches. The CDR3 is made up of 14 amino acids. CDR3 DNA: TGCGCCAGCGGTCCTACCGGGACAGTTTACGAGCAGTACTTC. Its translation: CASGPTGTVYEQYF.

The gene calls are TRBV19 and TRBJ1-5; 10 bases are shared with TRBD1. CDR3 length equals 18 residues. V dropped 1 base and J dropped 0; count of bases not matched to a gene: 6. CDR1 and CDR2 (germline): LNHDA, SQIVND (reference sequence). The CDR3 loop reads CASSIGGTGVISNQPQHF. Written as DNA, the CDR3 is TGTGCCAGTAGTATAGGCGGGACAGGGGTAATTAGCAATCAGCCCCAGCATTTT.

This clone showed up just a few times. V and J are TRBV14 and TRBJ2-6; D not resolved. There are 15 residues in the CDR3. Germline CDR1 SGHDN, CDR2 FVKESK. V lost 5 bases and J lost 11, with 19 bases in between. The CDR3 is CASSTSVLNAHVLTF. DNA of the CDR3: TGTGCCAGCAGCACATCCGTTTTAAACGCCCACGTCCTGACTTTC.

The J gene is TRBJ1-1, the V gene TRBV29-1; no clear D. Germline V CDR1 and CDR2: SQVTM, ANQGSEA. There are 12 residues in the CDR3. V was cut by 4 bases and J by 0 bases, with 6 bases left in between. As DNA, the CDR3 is TGCAGCGTTGCACAACTGAACACTGAAGCTTTCTTT. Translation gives CSVAQLNTEAFF.

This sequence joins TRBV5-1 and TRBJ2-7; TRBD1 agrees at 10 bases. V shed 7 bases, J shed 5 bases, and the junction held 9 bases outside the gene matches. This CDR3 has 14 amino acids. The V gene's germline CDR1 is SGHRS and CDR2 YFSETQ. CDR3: CASREGQGSDEQYF. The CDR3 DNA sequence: TGCGCCAGCCGAGAGGGACAGGGGAGCGACGAGCAGTACTTC.